This TCR beta chain was found in a study of T cells after yellow fever vaccination. Study-wide results and limits: Clonotype sharing between CD4 and CD8 compartments was small. At 96% for CD4 and 75% to 90% for CD8, most primary-vaccination clones showed up again after the booster.

This clonotype has more than one count but fewer than ten. The target antigen is unknown. 5'RACE template switching added a universal primer site and UMIs to TCR cDNA. TCRdb recomputed calls from the 5' RACE reads with MiXCR, one row per CDR3 protein. The sample lists 300,000 or so distinct CDR3 sequences, 8% to 9.5% occurring once. Sample: PBMCs, taken around 45 days after the first yellow fever vaccination. The TCR originated in a young man who received the YFV17D yellow fever vaccine.

This CDR3 is CAWSIGTGIEAFF. The CDR3 DNA reads as TGTGCCTGGAGTATTGGGACAGGGATTGAAGCTTTCTTT. The rearrangement joins TRBV30 to TRBJ1-1; TRBD1 agrees at 9 bases. The V gene end was trimmed by 2 bases and the J gene end by 7 bases; junction bases not matched to a gene: 5. Germline V CDR1 and CDR2: GTSNPN, SVGIG (reference sequence). The CDR3 consists of 13 residues.